The 29 T cell receptor beta chains presented below share a single source sample, sequenced in a study of response to subunit inactivated influenza vaccine. TCRdb reanalysed the RT-PCR reads using MiXCR and keeps one entry per CDR3 protein. The table has more than 250,000 distinct CDR3 sequences, around a fifth seen once; the top ten hold more than 8.5%. The specimen comprised PBMCs from blood, sampled roughly 20 months after vaccination. These receptors were obtained from a man in his fifties or sixties who received an inactivated influenza vaccine.

This clonotype was picked up many times. V and J are TRBV7-2 and TRBJ1-3; D is undetermined. CDR3 size: 15 residues. V lost 3 bases and J 2 bases, leaving 11 bases between the germline ends. Germline CDR1 and CDR2: SGHTA and FQGNSA. The CDR3 spells CASSFGPGPGNTIYF. In DNA, the CDR3 is TGTGCCAGCAGCTTTGGGCCCGGCCCTGGAAACACCATATATTTT.

This clonotype was recorded a few times. This rearrangement joins TRBV27 to TRBJ1-5, with 10 bases aligning to TRBD1. The junction had 12 bases not matched to a gene; V was cut back by 4 bases and J by 0 bases. In germline, CDR1 is MNHEY, CDR2 SMNVEV (reference sequence). There are 19 residues in the CDR3. CDR3 DNA sequence: TGTGCCAGCAGTTCAAGGGGGACAGGGGTTGACTATAGCAATCAGCCCCAGCATTTT. Protein product: CASSSRGTGVDYSNQPQHF.

This clonotype was found a few times. The chain is built from TRBV11-1 and TRBJ2-1; 13 nucleotides align to TRBD2. This CDR3 is built from 18 residues. Unmatched junction bases numbered 7, after V lost 5 bases and J lost 0 bases. The germline V gene encodes CDR1 SGHAT and CDR2 FQDESV (reference sequence). The CDR3, as DNA: TGTGCCAGCAGCCAACCGGGACTAGCGGGGCGCTCCTACAATGAGCAGTTCTTC. It specifies CASSQPGLAGRSYNEQFF. The variable domain in full, with the rest retrieved from reference TRBV11-1 and TRBJ2-1, is EAEVAQSPRYKITEKSQAVAFWCDPISGHATLYWYRQILGQGPELLVQFQDESVVDDSQLPKDRFSAERLKGVDSTLKIQPAELGDSAMYLCASSQPGLAGRSYNEQFFGPGTRLTVL.

Worth noting for this clonotype: A read error may account for a junction end that differs from germline. The rearrangement uses TRBV5-5 and TRBJ2-1, with D possibly being TRBD1 (6 bases). The CDR3 extends over 13 amino acids. CDR1 and CDR2 (germline): SGHKS, YYEKEE (reference sequence). CDR3 in DNA: TGTGCCAGCAGCTTGGTAGGGGACAATGCGCAGTTCTTC. Its translation: CASSLVGDNAQFF.

This chain connects TRBV12-3 or TRBV12-4 to TRBJ2-1, with 8 bases fitting TRBD2. The length of the CDR3 is 14 residues. The J segment lost 9 bases and the V segment lost 5 bases, leaving 9 bases of the junction unmatched. The CDR3 loop is CASSTGTRSSEQFF. CDR3 nucleotides: TGTGCCAGCAGTACCGGGACTAGAAGTAGTGAGCAGTTCTTC.

V is TRBV25-1 and J is TRBJ2-1, with unresolved D. Trimming removed 2 bases at V and 6 bases at J, with 11 bases between. Germline loops: CDR1 MGHDK, CDR2 SYGVNS. The CDR3 consists of 14 residues. CDR3 nucleotide sequence: TGTGCCAGCAGTGAACGACTGTCTACCAATGAGCAGTTCTTC. It translates to CASSERLSTNEQFF.

The V call is TRBV20-1, the J call TRBJ2-1; possible D gene TRBD2, 5 bases. The CDR3 extends over 13 amino acids. V dropped 3 bases and J dropped 8 bases, with 14 bases sitting between them. Germline lookup yields CDR1 DFQATT and CDR2 SNEGSKA (reference sequence). In DNA form, the CDR3 reads TGCAGTGCTAGCGGGAAGGTCGTATATGAGCAGTTCTTC. The encoded protein is CSASGKVVYEQFF.

This chain connects TRBV5-1 to TRBJ2-1; 7 nucleotides line up with TRBD1. The V gene end was trimmed by 0 bases and the J gene end by 0 bases; junction bases not matched to a gene: 6. The germline V gene has CDR1 SGHRS and CDR2 YFSETQ. The CDR3 consists of 17 residues. The CDR3 reads CASSLGQGKSSYNEQFF. The DNA for the CDR3 is TGCGCCAGCAGCTTGGGACAGGGCAAAAGCTCCTACAATGAGCAGTTCTTC.

The chain combines TRBV20-1 with TRBJ2-2; D is undetermined. CDR3 length equals 12 residues. Trimming cost V 4 bases and J 3 bases, with 6 bases left between them. Germline lookup yields CDR1 DFQATT and CDR2 SNEGSKA (reference sequence). CDR3 in DNA: TGCAGTGCTAATGGAGACACCGGGGAGCTGTTTTTT. This encodes CSANGDTGELFF.

The rearrangement joins TRBV3-1 to TRBJ1-1, with D hard to call. The CDR3 sequence is 14 residues long. CDR1 is LGHDT, CDR2 YNNKEL, per germline (reference sequence). The ends were cut back, 1 base at V and 0 bases at J, with 6 bases in the middle. CDR3 sequence: CASSQGILNTEAFF. Written as DNA, the CDR3 is TGTGCCAGCAGCCAAGGAATCTTGAACACTGAAGCTTTCTTT.

This clonotype was recorded a few times. The chain recombines TRBV4-3 with TRBJ1-4, with D possibly matching TRBD1 (5 bases). The CDR3 has 13 amino acids. Germline-derived CDR1 and CDR2 are LGHNA and YSLEER. V was cut by 0 bases and J by 13 bases, with 12 bases left in between. In DNA, the CDR3 is TGCGCCAGCAGCCAAGAAGTAGGAGGGGTACTGTTTTTT. It codes for CASSQEVGGVLFF.

In this sample, this clonotype turned up a few times. The chain recombines TRBV15 with TRBJ1-2; 7 positions match TRBD1. J lost 3 bases, V lost 5 bases, and 6 bases had no gene match. Looked up from germline, CDR1 is LNHNV and CDR2 is YYDKDF (reference sequence). This CDR3 has 14 residues. The CDR3 DNA is TGTGCCACCAGCCTAGACAGGGTGGACTATGGCTACACCTTC. Protein product: CATSLDRVDYGYTF. Full variable domain (missing parts from reference TRBV15 and TRBJ1-2): DAMVIQNPRYQVTQFGKPVTLSCSQTLNHNVMYWYQQKSSQAPKLLFHYYDKDFNNEADTPDNFQSRRPNTSFCFLDIRSPGLGDTAMYLCATSLDRVDYGYTFGSGTRLTVV.

This clonotype appeared a few times. The chain has TRBV27 and TRBJ2-1; 8 nucleotides align to TRBD1. This CDR3 region has 17 residues. The V gene end was trimmed by 5 bases and the J gene end by 0 bases; junction bases not matched to a gene: 9. Germline lookup yields CDR1 MNHEY and CDR2 SMNVEV (reference sequence). For the CDR3, the DNA is TGTGCCAGCAGTCCCCCCTCCGGGACAGGCTCCTACAATGAGCAGTTCTTC. Protein: CASSPPSGTGSYNEQFF.

V gene TRBV10-3 combines with J gene TRBJ2-3; D perhaps matches TRBD2 (6 bases). This CDR3 spans 15 amino acids. With 5 bases removed from V and 0 bases from J, the gap between germline ends came to 12 bases. Germline-derived CDR1 and CDR2 are ENHRY and SYGVKD. The CDR3 reads CAISIGGPSTDTQYF. Written as DNA, the CDR3 is TGTGCCATCAGTATCGGGGGTCCTAGCACAGATACGCAGTATTTT.

This clonotype was counted a few times. The chain links TRBV14 to TRBJ2-7; unclear D gene. The CDR3 spans 16 residues. The V gene lost 2 bases and the J gene lost 0 bases, with 14 bases spanning the gap. Germline-derived CDR1 and CDR2 are SGHDN and FVKESK. CDR3 coding DNA: TGTGCCAGCAGCCAAACGGTTGGGCCTCTCTCCTACGAGCAGTACTTC. This codes for CASSQTVGPLSYEQYF.

The table lists this clonotype with a few counts. The CDR3 sequence is CASSYSSRGTYEQYF. The CDR3 DNA follows: TGTGCCAGCAGTTACTCTTCCCGAGGTACCTACGAGCAGTACTTC. The gene calls are TRBV6-5 and TRBJ2-7, with D hard to call. The V end lost 0 bases, the J end lost 2 bases, and 11 bases lay between the germline ends. The CDR3 consists of 15 residues. Per the germline V gene, CDR1 is MNHEY and CDR2 is SVGAGI.

The table lists this clonotype with a few counts. The rearrangement links TRBV5-1 to TRBJ2-1; D ambiguous. The CDR3 is 13 amino acids. Germline V CDR1 and CDR2: SGHRS, YFSETQ. V was clipped by 2 bases and J by 5 bases, with 8 bases between them. The CDR3 reads CASSLEPDNEQFF. CDR3 DNA: TGCGCCAGCAGCTTAGAACCGGACAATGAGCAGTTCTTC.

This clonotype showed up just a few times. The V gene is TRBV7-9, the J gene TRBJ1-2; TRBD1 is a possible D gene (5 bases). This CDR3 spans 14 amino acids. Germline CDR1 reads SEHNR; CDR2 reads FQNEAQ (reference sequence). With 5 bases removed from V and 7 bases from J, the gap between germline ends came to 17 bases. CDR3 nucleotide sequence: TGTGCCAGCAGCGGGGACGGGACGCGCGCTGGCTACACCTTC. It yields the protein CASSGDGTRAGYTF.

The chain carries TRBV3-1 and TRBJ1-2, with D uncertain. V lost 0 bases and J 0 bases, leaving 8 bases between the germline ends. The CDR3 contains 15 residues. The germline gives CDR1 LGHDT, CDR2 YNNKEL (reference sequence). The CDR3 nucleotides read TGTGCCAGCAGCCAAGATCAGGACGCTAACTATGGCTACACCTTC. Its protein is CASSQDQDANYGYTF.

The rearrangement joins TRBV14 to TRBJ1-6; weak D call: TRBD1 (5 bases). The germline V gene has CDR1 SGHDN and CDR2 FVKESK. V was trimmed by 0 bases and J by 16 bases, leaving 13 bases between them. The CDR3 runs 13 residues. The CDR3 sequence is CASSQDWGGVLHF. As DNA, the CDR3 is TGTGCCAGCAGCCAAGATTGGGGCGGGGTGCTCCACTTT. Complete variable domain (other parts from reference TRBV14 and TRBJ1-6): EAGVTQFPSHSVIEKGQTVTLRCDPISGHDNLYWYRRVMGKEIKFLLHFVKESKQDESGMPNNRFLAERTGGTYSTLKVQPAELEDSGVYFCASSQDWGGVLHFGNGTRLTVT.

J is TRBJ2-1 and V is TRBV5-4, with TRBD2 identical over 12 bases. CDR3 length equals 16 residues. Per the germline V gene, CDR1 is SGHNT and CDR2 is YYREEE (reference sequence). With 2 bases clipped from V and 1 base from J, the junction kept 1 base outside the gene matches. The CDR3 bases are TGTGCCAGCAGCTTCGGACTAGCGGGATCCTACAATGAGCAGTTCTTC. Its translation: CASSFGLAGSYNEQFF. Using reference TRBV5-4 and TRBJ2-1 for the parts outside the CDR3, the full variable domain is ETGVTQSPTHLIKTRGQQVTLRCSSQSGHNTVSWYQQALGQGPQFIFQYYREEENGRGNFPPRFSGLQFPNYSSELNVNALELDDSALYLCASSFGLAGSYNEQFFGPGTRLTVL.

The chain joins TRBV20-1 to TRBJ2-3; weak D call: TRBD1 (6 bases). Germline lookup yields CDR1 DFQATT and CDR2 SNEGSKA (reference sequence). V was clipped by 3 bases and J by 4 bases, with 17 bases between them. CDR3 length equals 15 residues. In DNA, the CDR3 is TGCAGTGCTAGTTATGTCAGGGGCATATCAGATACGCAGTATTTT. Translated: CSASYVRGISDTQYF.

The V call is TRBV11-1, the J call TRBJ2-7, with 7 bases aligning to TRBD1. CDR1 and CDR2 from the germline V gene are SGHAT and FQDESV (reference sequence). V was clipped by 6 bases and J by 0 bases; unmatched bases: 11. The CDR3 is made up of 16 amino acids. This CDR3 reads CASSAPGQRLSYEQYF. The CDR3 coding sequence is TGTGCCAGCAGTGCACCGGGACAGCGTCTCTCCTACGAGCAGTACTTC.

The chain is built from TRBV11-2 and TRBJ2-1; a possible D gene is TRBD2 (6 bases). The V end was cut by 5 bases, the J end by 1 base, with 15 bases between. Germline V gene sequence: CDR1 SGHAT, CDR2 FQNNGV. CDR3 length: 16 residues. CDR3 sequence reads: CASSPVRTKSYNEQFF. In nucleotides, the CDR3 is TGTGCCAGCAGCCCCGTAAGGACTAAATCCTACAATGAGCAGTTCTTC.

V usage is TRBV6-2 or TRBV6-3 and J usage is TRBJ2-1, with D perhaps matching TRBD1 or TRBD2 (5 bases each). The CDR3 has 16 residues. V was clipped by 7 bases and J by 6 bases, with 22 bases between them. CDR1 and CDR2 from the germline V gene are MNHEY and SVGEGT. The CDR3 region is CASTHPDISVSNEQFF. CDR3 coding DNA: TGTGCCAGCACCCACCCGGACATTAGCGTTTCCAATGAGCAGTTCTTC.

This clonotype was found a few times. The CDR3 DNA is TGCGCCAGCAGCTGGCGCCTCACGGGAAAGGGGAACATTCAGTACTTC. Protein: CASSWRLTGKGNIQYF. The chain employs TRBV5-1 and TRBJ2-4; D is perhaps TRBD1 or TRBD2 (5 bases each). CDR3 length equals 16 residues. Germline values: CDR1 SGHRS, CDR2 YFSETQ. Trimming pared 3 bases from V and 7 bases from J, leaving 20 bases between.

A few counts support this clonotype. This chain uses TRBV18 with TRBJ1-4; D is undetermined. Germline-derived CDR1 and CDR2 are KGHSH and LQKENI. V shed 1 base and J shed 8 bases, with 11 bases lying between them. This CDR3 region has 14 residues. Written as DNA, the CDR3 is TGTGCCAGCTCACCACAGGGATTAGGCGAAAAACTGTTTTTT. Its protein is CASSPQGLGEKLFF.

This rearrangement joins TRBV19 to TRBJ2-3; D gene uncertain. Germline V gene data show CDR1 as LNHDA and CDR2 as SQIVND (reference sequence). The CDR3 totals 13 residues. The V end lost 2 bases, the J end lost 3 bases, and 6 bases lay between the germline ends. This CDR3 is CASSIPPTDTQYF. CDR3 DNA sequence: TGTGCCAGTAGTATACCTCCGACAGATACGCAGTATTTT.

V gene TRBV7-9 combines with J gene TRBJ2-1; D is unresolved. The CDR3 is made up of 13 amino acids. CDR1 is SEHNR and CDR2 is FQNEAQ in the germline V gene (reference sequence). Trimming pared 2 bases from V and 6 bases from J, leaving 8 bases between. The CDR3 coding sequence is TGTGCCAGCAGCTTACCTAGTGTCAATGAGCAGTTCTTC. It encodes CASSLPSVNEQFF. Filled out from reference TRBV7-9 and TRBJ2-1, the complete variable domain reads DTGVSQNPRHKITKRGQNVTFRCDPISEHNRLYWYRQTLGQGPEFLTYFQNEAQLEKSRLLSDRFSAERPKGSFSTLEIQRTEQGDSAMYLCASSLPSVNEQFFGPGTRLTVL.